This T cell receptor (beta chain) was identified during a study of T-cell memory formation after mild COVID-19. In TCRdb, the 5' RACE reads were re-called with MiXCR into one record per CDR3 protein. The sample includes 350,000 to 500,000 distinct CDR3 sequences, over 15% of them seen just once. The germline CDR1 and CDR2 sequences are MGHDK and SYGVNS. V was shortened by 0 bases and J by 6 bases, with 5 bases between the two germline ends. The CDR3 sequence is 13 residues long. The sequenced sample was PBMCs or a T cell subset sorted from them (not recorded which). The chain employs TRBV25-1 and TRBJ2-2; unclear D gene. The TCR sequence derives from an adult woman who had mild COVID-19 (a few samples of this study predate the infection). Cell type and time point are not known. In nucleotides, the CDR3 is TGTGCCAGCAGTGAATATAGGTCCGGGGAGCTGTTTTTT. Residues: CASSEYRSGELFF.